One sample yielded the 9 T cell receptor beta chains listed below, sequenced in a study of cytomegalovirus exposure and HLA in healthy donors. Primers: 60 Vbeta forward and 13 Jbeta reverse. The table came from immunoSEQ multiplex PCR; TCRdb's copy has only in-frame clones and leaves some out. The sample lists roughly 190,000 clones, around 75% occurring once. Input material: PBMCs. The receptors derive from a female donor in good health and CMV-seronegative.

This sequence joins TRBV5-4 and TRBJ2-1, with a weak D call TRBD2 (6 bases). The germline V gene encodes CDR1 SGHNT and CDR2 YYREEE (reference sequence). The CDR3 totals 16 residues. The ends were cut back, 0 bases at V and 4 bases at J, with 14 bases in the middle. CDR3 DNA: TGTGCCAGCAGCTTGGGCGGGACTGGGGGATACAATGAGCAGTTCTTC. This gives the protein CASSLGGTGGYNEQFF.

There are a few counts of this clone. The genes are TRBV6-5 and TRBJ2-1; maybe TRBD1 (5 bases). The CDR3 has 15 amino acids. Germline-derived CDR1 and CDR2 are MNHEY and SVGAGI. V lost 7 bases to trimming and J lost 0 bases, with 13 bases between them. The CDR3 spells CASKRGPSSYNEQFF. DNA for the CDR3: TGTGCCAGCAAAAGGGGCCCTAGCTCCTACAATGAGCAGTTCTTC.

The gene calls are TRBV6-1 and TRBJ2-1, with TRBD2 matching 8 bases. Germline V lookup: CDR1 MNHNS, CDR2 SASEGT. The CDR3 has 15 amino acids. With 2 bases clipped from V and 8 bases from J, the junction kept 8 bases outside the gene matches. The CDR3 nucleotides read TGTGCCAGCAGTGAAAGGGCGGGAGGAATCGATGAGCAGTTCTTC. It specifies CASSERAGGIDEQFF.

The J gene is TRBJ1-2, the V gene TRBV28; 9 nucleotides match TRBD1. Per the germline V gene, CDR1 is MDHEN and CDR2 is SYDVKM. This CDR3 spans 13 amino acids. J lost 8 bases, V lost 2 bases, and 3 bases had no gene match. This chain's CDR3 is CASSLGTGRGYTF. Here the CDR3 DNA reads TGTGCCAGCAGTTTAGGGACAGGGAGGGGCTACACCTTC.

The gene calls are TRBV30 and TRBJ2-2; 10 positions agree with TRBD1. V trimming: 8 bases; J trimming: 3 bases; junction bases outside the gene matches: 3. Germline V CDR1 and CDR2: GTSNPN, SVGIG (reference sequence). The length of the CDR3 is 13 residues. CDR3 sequence reads: CAGTGVDTGELFF. CDR3 coding DNA: TGTGCCGGGACAGGGGTAGACACCGGGGAGCTGTTTTTT.

Note on this clone: One end of the junction varies from germline; a read error may be responsible. The V gene is TRBV7-7, the J gene TRBJ2-1, with TRBD1 as a possible D gene (6 bases). The germline gives CDR1 SSHAT, CDR2 FNYEAQ (reference sequence). The CDR3 extends over 13 amino acids. CDR3 sequence reads: CASSPRGWNEQFF. CDR3 bases: TGTGCTAGCAGCCCAAGGGGGTGGAATGAGCAGTTCTTC.

This chain joins TRBV4-1 and TRBJ2-1; D possibly corresponds to TRBD1 (6 bases). The germline gives CDR1 MGHRA, CDR2 YSYEKL. The germline V and J ends were trimmed by 0 bases and 10 bases, with 7 bases remaining between them. The CDR3 extends over 12 amino acids. DNA of the CDR3: TGCGCCAGCAGCCAAGATGGGGGCGAGCAGTTCTTC. Translating it yields CASSQDGGEQFF.

This clone was found once. The chain has TRBV2 and TRBJ2-2, with 8 bases fitting TRBD2. This CDR3 is built from 16 residues. V lost 10 bases and J lost 0; bases outside the gene matches: 10. The germline V gene has CDR1 SNHLY and CDR2 FYNNEI. The CDR3, as DNA: TGTGCCATCACCCGAGGTAGCGGGACGAACACCGGGGAGCTGTTTTTT. Translating it yields CAITRGSGTNTGELFF.

This chain connects TRBV6-5 to TRBJ2-7; tentatively, D is TRBD1 (5 bases). CDR3 size: 14 residues. Germline assignment: CDR1 MNHEY and CDR2 SVGAGI. The ends were cut back, 6 bases at V and 0 bases at J, with 12 bases in the middle. The CDR3 nucleotides read TGTGCCAGCAGCCTTACAGGTTCCTCCTACGAGCAGTACTTC. This sequence encodes CASSLTGSSYEQYF.